Sequencing of this T cell receptor (beta chain) was carried out in a study of tumor-infiltrating lymphocytes in oesophageal squamous cell carcinoma. This clonotype was seen once. MiXCR was run by TCRdb on the PCR reads, yielding one entry per CDR3 protein. The data contain under 12,000 distinct CDR3 sequences, roughly 50% of them singletons. V gave up 5 bases and J gave up 5 bases; unmatched junction bases: 8. The CDR3 spans 15 residues. Germline values: CDR1 SGHAT, CDR2 FQNNGV. The chain has TRBV11-2 and TRBJ2-1; TRBD1 matches at 8 bases. The sequence was obtained from a female donor with esophageal squamous cell carcinoma. The sample was esophageal tumor tissue. CDR3 sequence (DNA): TGTGCCAGCAGCCGCGGACAGGGTACACACAATGAGCAGTTCTTC. Protein sequence: CASSRGQGTHNEQFF. Using reference TRBV11-2 and TRBJ2-1 for the parts outside the CDR3, the full variable domain is EAGVAQSPRYKIIEKRQSVAFWCNPISGHATLYWYQQILGQGPKLLIQFQNNGVVDDSQLPKDRFSAERLKGVDSTLKIQPAKLEDSAVYLCASSRGQGTHNEQFFGPGTRLTVL.